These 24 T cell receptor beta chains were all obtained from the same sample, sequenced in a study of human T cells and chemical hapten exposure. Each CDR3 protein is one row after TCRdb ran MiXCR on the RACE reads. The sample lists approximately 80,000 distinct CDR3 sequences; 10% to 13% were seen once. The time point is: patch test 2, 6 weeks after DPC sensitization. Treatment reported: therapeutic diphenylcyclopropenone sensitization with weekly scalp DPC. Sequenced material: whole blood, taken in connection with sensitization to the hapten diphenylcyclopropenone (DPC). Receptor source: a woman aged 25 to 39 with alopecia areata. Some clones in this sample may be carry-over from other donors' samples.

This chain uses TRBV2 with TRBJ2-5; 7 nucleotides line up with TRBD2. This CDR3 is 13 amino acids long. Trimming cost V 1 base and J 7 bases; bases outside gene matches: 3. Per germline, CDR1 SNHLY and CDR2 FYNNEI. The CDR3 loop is CASSEERDGTQYF. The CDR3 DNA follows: TGTGCCAGCAGTGAAGAGCGGGACGGGACCCAGTACTTC.

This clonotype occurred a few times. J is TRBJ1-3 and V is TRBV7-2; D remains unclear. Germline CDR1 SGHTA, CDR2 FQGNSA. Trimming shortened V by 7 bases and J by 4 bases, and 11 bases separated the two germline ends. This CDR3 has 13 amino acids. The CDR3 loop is CASTGTAGNTIYF. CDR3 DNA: TGTGCCAGCACAGGAACAGCCGGAAACACCATATATTTT.

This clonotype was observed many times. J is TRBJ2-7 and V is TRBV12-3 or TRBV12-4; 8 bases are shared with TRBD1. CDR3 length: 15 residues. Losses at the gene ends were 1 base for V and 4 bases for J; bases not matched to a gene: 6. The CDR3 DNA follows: TGTGCCAGCAGTTTAGGCCAGGGGGCGATATACGAGCAGTACTTC. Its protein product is CASSLGQGAIYEQYF.

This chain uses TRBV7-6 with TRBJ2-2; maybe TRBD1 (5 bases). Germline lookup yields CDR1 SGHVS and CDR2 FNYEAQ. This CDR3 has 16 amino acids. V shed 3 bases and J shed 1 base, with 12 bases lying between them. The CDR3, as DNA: TGTGCCAGCAGCTTGGAGACAGTTAAGAACACCGGGGAGCTGTTTTTT. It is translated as CASSLETVKNTGELFF.

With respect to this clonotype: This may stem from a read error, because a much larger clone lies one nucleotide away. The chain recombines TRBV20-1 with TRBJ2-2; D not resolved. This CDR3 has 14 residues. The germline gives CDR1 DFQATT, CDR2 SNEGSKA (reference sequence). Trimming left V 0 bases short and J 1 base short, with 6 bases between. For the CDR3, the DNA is TGCAGTGCTAGAGACAGATTGAACACCGGGGAGCTGTTTTTT. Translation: CSARDRLNTGELFF.

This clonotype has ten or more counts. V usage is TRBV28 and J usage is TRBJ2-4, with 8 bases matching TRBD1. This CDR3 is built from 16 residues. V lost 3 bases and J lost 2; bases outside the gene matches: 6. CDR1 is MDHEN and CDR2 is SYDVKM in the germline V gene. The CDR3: CASSLQGARTKNIQYF. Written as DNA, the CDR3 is TGTGCCAGCAGTTTGCAGGGGGCGCGTACCAAAAACATTCAGTACTTC.

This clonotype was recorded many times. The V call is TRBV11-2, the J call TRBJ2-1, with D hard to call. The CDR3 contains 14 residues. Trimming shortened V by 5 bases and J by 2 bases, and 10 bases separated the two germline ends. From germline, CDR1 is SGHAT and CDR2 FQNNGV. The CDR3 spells CASSPDVAYNEQFF. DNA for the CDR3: TGTGCCAGCAGCCCGGACGTAGCCTACAATGAGCAGTTCTTC. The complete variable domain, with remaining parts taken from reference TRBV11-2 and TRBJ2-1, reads EAGVAQSPRYKIIEKRQSVAFWCNPISGHATLYWYQQILGQGPKLLIQFQNNGVVDDSQLPKDRFSAERLKGVDSTLKIQPAKLEDSAVYLCASSPDVAYNEQFFGPGTRLTVL.

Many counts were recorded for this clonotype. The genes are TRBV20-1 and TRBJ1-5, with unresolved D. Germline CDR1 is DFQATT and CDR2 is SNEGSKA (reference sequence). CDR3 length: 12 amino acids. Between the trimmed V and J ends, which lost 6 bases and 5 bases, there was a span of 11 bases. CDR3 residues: CSAAAVDQPQHF. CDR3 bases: TGCAGTGCGGCCGCCGTAGATCAGCCCCAGCATTTT.

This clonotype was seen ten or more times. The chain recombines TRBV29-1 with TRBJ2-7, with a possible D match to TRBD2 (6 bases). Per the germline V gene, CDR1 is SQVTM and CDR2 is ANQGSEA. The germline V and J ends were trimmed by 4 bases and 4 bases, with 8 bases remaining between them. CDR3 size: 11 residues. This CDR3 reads CSVVGGYEQYF. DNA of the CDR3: TGCAGCGTTGTGGGGGGTTACGAGCAGTACTTC.

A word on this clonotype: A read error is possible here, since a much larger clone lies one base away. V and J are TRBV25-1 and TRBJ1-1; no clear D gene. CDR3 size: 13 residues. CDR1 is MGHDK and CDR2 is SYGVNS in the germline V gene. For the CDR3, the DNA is TGTGCCTGCAGATCCTTTGCGAACACTGAAGCTTTCTTT. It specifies CACRSFANTEAFF.

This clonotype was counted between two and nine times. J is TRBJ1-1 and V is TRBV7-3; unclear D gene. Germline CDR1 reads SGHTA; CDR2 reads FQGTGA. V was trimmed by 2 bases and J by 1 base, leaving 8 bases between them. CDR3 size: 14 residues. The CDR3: CASSLVAGNTEAFF. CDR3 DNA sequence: TGTGCCAGCAGCTTAGTGGCGGGGAACACTGAAGCTTTCTTT.

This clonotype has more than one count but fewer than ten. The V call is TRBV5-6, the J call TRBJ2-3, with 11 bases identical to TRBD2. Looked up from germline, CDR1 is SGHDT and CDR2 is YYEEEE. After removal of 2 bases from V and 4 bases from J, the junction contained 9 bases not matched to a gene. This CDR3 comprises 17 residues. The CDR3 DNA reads TGTGCCAGCAGCTTTGGGCTAGCGGGGGGCGGATCAGATACGCAGTATTTT. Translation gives CASSFGLAGGGSDTQYF.

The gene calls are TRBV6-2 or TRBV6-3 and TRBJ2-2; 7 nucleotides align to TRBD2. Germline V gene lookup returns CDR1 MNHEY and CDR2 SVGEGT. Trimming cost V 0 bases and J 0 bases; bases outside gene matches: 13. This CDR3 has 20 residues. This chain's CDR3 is CASSYSLGLWDYANTGELFF. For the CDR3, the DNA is TGTGCCAGCAGTTACTCGTTGGGACTGTGGGACTATGCGAACACCGGGGAGCTGTTTTTT.

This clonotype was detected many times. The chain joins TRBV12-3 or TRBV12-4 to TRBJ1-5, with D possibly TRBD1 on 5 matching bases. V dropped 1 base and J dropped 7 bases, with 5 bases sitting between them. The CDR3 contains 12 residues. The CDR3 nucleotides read TGTGCCAGCAGTTTAGAGGGGCAGCCCCAGCATTTT. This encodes CASSLEGQPQHF.

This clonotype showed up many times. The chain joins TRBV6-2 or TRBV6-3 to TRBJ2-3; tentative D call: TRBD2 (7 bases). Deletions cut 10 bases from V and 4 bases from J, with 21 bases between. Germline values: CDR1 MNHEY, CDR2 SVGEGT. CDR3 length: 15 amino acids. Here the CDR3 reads CATNWGGLGADTQYF. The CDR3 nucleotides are TGTGCCACCAACTGGGGGGGCCTCGGGGCAGATACGCAGTATTTT.

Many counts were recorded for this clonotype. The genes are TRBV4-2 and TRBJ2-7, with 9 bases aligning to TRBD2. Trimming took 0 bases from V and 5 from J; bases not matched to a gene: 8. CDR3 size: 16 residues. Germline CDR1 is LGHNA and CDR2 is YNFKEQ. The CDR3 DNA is TGTGCCAGCAGCCAAGAGAGGGGACTAGCTTCGCACGAGCAGTACTTC. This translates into CASSQERGLASHEQYF.

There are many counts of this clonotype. CDR3 DNA sequence: TGTGCCACCAGTGACCGCCCCCCAGGCCTCGTGAACACTGAAGCTTTCTTT. Its translation is CATSDRPPGLVNTEAFF. V usage is TRBV24-1 and J usage is TRBJ1-1, with unresolved D. V was clipped by 4 bases and J by 0 bases, with 17 bases between them. The CDR3 has 17 amino acids. Germline values: CDR1 KGHDR, CDR2 SFDVKD.

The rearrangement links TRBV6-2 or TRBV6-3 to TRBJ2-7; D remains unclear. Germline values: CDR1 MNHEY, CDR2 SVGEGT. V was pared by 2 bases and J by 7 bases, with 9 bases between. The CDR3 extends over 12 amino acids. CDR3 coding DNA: TGTGCCAGCAGTTACACTTCGGGTGAGCAGTACTTC. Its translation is CASSYTSGEQYF.

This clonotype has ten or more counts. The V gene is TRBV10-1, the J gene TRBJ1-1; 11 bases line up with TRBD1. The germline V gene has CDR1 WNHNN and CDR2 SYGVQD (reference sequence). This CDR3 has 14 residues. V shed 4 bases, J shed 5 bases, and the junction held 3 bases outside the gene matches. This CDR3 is CASSAGQGATEAFF. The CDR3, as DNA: TGCGCCAGCAGTGCCGGACAGGGGGCGACTGAAGCTTTCTTT.

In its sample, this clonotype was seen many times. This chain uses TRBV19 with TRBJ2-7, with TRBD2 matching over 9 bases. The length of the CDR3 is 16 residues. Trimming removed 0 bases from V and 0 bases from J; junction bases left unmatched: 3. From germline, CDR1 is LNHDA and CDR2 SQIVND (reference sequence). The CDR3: CASSIDLAGYSYEQYF. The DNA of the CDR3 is TGTGCCAGTAGTATAGATCTAGCGGGATACTCCTACGAGCAGTACTTC.

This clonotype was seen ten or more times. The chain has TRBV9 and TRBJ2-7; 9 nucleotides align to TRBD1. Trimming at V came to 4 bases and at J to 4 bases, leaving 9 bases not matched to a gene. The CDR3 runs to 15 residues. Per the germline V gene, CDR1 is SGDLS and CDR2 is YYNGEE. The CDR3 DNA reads TGTGCCAGCAGCCCCGGGACAGGGTATTCTTACGAGCAGTACTTC. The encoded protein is CASSPGTGYSYEQYF.

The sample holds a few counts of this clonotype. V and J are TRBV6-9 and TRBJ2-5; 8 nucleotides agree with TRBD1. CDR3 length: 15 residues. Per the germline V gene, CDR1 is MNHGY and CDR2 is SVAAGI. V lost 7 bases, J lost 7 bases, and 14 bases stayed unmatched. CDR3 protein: CASKKPGGEDRTQYF. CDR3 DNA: TGTGCCAGCAAGAAACCAGGGGGCGAGGATCGGACCCAGTACTTC.

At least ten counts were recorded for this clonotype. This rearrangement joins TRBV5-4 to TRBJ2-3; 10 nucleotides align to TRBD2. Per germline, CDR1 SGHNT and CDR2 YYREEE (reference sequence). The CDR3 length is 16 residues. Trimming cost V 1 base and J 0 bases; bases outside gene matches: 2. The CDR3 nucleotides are TGTGCCAGCAGCTTGACGACTAGCGGGAGCACAGATACGCAGTATTTT. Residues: CASSLTTSGSTDTQYF.

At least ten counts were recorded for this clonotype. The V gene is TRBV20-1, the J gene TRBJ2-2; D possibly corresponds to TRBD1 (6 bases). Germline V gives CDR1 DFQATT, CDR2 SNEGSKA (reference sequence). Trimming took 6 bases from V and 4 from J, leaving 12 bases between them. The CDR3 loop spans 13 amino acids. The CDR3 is CSARQAVTGELFF. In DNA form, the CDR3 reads TGCAGTGCAAGACAGGCGGTCACCGGGGAGCTGTTTTTT.